The rows below give T cell receptor beta chains drawn from one sample of a study of shared clonotypes between healthy human individuals. Profiled with immunoSEQ multiplex PCR; TCRdb holds only in-frame clones, not every one. The data hold around 1.4 million clones, with 98% observed a single time. Specimen: naive CD4+ T cells sorted from blood. These receptors were collected from a young man in good health. Each CDR3 is given with its conserved first and last residue.

cdr3_aa j_call v_call
CASSQDYGATNTEAFF TRBJ1-1 TRBV14
CASSLRTGGAVGELFF TRBJ2-2 TRBV7-2
CASSPTRSRTNEQFF TRBJ2-1 TRBV11-2
CASGERINEQFF TRBJ2-1 TRBV28
CASTRGPQETQYF TRBJ2-5 TRBV6-5
CAIQDRTDTQYF TRBJ2-3 TRBV10-3
CASSSPGRSSGANVLTF TRBJ2-6 TRBV13
CASSEDDLVHEQYF TRBJ2-7 TRBV6-1
CASSPLDSRHEKLFF TRBJ1-4 TRBV5-1
CAWSSWTGQEYGYTF TRBJ1-2 TRBV30
CAIKGSVDTGELFF TRBJ2-2 TRBV10-3
CASSESTGRADTQYF TRBJ2-3 TRBV6-1
CASSEGPMGGLDYEQYF TRBJ2-7 TRBV9
CASSRRAYEQYF TRBJ2-7 TRBV11-2
CASSLLTSGSPYNEQFF TRBJ2-1 TRBV5-6
CASGTGTGYGYTF TRBJ1-2 TRBV12-5
CASSLSLHTDTQYF TRBJ2-3 TRBV27
CATVGLAGDEQYF TRBJ2-7 TRBV7-9
CASSQERTKKGRETQYF TRBJ2-5 TRBV14
CSARDSTYEQYF TRBJ2-7 TRBV29-1
CASSRTTLGGNTQYF TRBJ2-3 TRBV6-5
CASSTRSGANTGELFF TRBJ2-2 TRBV11-2
CASSFAPPKRGGRTDTQYF TRBJ2-3 TRBV11-2
CASSAGDESYEQYF TRBJ2-7 TRBV2
CASSFGQFTDTQYF TRBJ2-3 TRBV27
CASRFLGDTEAFF TRBJ1-1 TRBV7-7
CASGQGTATDTQYF TRBJ2-3 TRBV12-5
CASSVGPGSNQPQHF TRBJ1-5 TRBV9
CASSLDPGAFDNYGYTF TRBJ1-2 TRBV5-1
CASSARTEGGELFF TRBJ2-2 TRBV9
CASSQEPQKNTGELFF TRBJ2-2 TRBV4-1
CASRGDPLNYGYTF TRBJ1-2 TRBV19
CASRTGNQPQHF TRBJ1-5 TRBV19
CASSTFGGPGTDTQYF TRBJ2-3 TRBV7-2
CASSLGLLNTEAFF TRBJ1-1 TRBV4-3
CASSLQLGNEQFF TRBJ2-1 TRBV7-8
CASTQAASEAFF TRBJ1-1 TRBV2
CASSGVLNTEAFF TRBJ1-1 TRBV7-9
CASSLKGTPDYGYTF TRBJ1-2 TRBV5-1
CASDRGGNQPQHF TRBJ1-5 TRBV2
CASSLGGKLSYEQYF TRBJ2-7 TRBV5-1
CASSSQLMNTEAFF TRBJ1-1 TRBV5-1
CASSVKASSGGYTF TRBJ1-2 TRBV5-6
CASSPPGTVGHEQYF TRBJ2-7 TRBV18
CASSLGVTTTGYNYEQYF TRBJ2-7 TRBV7-9
CASSLPAGSSYNEQFF TRBJ2-1 TRBV5-4
CSVENRDSTEAFF TRBJ1-1 TRBV29-1
CASSYPTGEGYTF TRBJ1-2 TRBV6-6
CASSLLVQTHEQYF TRBJ2-7 TRBV7-2
CASSLDSRNTGELFF TRBJ2-2 TRBV5-1
CSARRTYEQYF TRBJ2-7 TRBV20-1
CATSRDGADTQYF TRBJ2-3 TRBV15
CASSPRRGANTGELFF TRBJ2-2 TRBV7-9
CASSSLAPYNEQFF TRBJ2-1 TRBV7-6
CASSLQPDSPYGYTF TRBJ1-2 TRBV7-9
CASSGSTGFDYGYTF TRBJ1-2 TRBV9
CASSKTPWTGTGETQYF TRBJ2-5 TRBV19
CASSFSEKLFF TRBJ1-4 TRBV28
CASSSWSGAGASNTQYF TRBJ2-3 TRBV13
CASGTLTGVAGPSSYNEQFF TRBJ2-1 TRBV12-5